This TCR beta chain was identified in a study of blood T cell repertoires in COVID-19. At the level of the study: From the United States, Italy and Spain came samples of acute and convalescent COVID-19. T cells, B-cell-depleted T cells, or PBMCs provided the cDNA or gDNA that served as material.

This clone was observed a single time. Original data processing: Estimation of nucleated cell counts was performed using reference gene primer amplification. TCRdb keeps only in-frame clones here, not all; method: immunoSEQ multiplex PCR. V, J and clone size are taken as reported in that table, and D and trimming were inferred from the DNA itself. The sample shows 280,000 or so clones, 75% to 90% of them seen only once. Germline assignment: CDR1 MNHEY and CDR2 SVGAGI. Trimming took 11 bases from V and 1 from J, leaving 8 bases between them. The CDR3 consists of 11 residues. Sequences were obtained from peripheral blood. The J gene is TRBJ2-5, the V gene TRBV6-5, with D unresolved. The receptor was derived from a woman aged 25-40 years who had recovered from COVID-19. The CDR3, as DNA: TGTGCCTACTCATCCCAAGAGACCCAGTACTTC. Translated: CAYSSQETQYF.